Listed below are T cell receptor beta chains from one sample, sequenced in a study of blood T cell repertoires in COVID-19. Here immunoSEQ multiplex PCR was the method, and the copy in TCRdb shows in-frame clones only, minus some. The profile shows 200,000 to 300,000 clones, almost 85% of them singletons. The sample taken for sequencing was peripheral blood. Receptors were obtained from a man aged 50 to 59 with acute or convalescent COVID-19. Each CDR3 is given with its conserved first and last residue. Fields, in order: D gene, CDR3 length, J gene, clone size, V gene, CDR3 protein, CDR3 DNA. D genes are given only for firm matches. A clone size is listed for some rows: how often the clone was seen (once, few, many), or a class if it is expanded.

TRBD1 | 14 | TRBJ2-7 | . | TRBV29-1 | CSVGPDRDGYEQYF | TGCAGCGTAGGTCCCGACAGGGATGGGTACGAGCAGTACTTC
TRBD2 | 15 | TRBJ2-2 | once | TRBV14 | CASSLGLAGTGELFF | TGTGCCAGCAGCCTAGGACTAGCGGGGACCGGGGAGCTGTTTTTT
TRBD1 | 14 | TRBJ1-2 | . | TRBV5-1 | CASSLGDSNYGYTF | TGCGCCAGCAGCTTGGGGGACAGTAACTATGGCTACACCTTC
TRBD2 | 16 | TRBJ2-7 | . | TRBV6-1 | CASSEEWREGSYEQYF | TGTGCCAGCAGTGAAGAGTGGCGGGAGGGTTCCTACGAGCAGTACTTC
TRBD1 | 15 | TRBJ1-6 | . | TRBV27 | CASGNRGVGESPLHF | TGTGCCAGCGGTAACAGGGGTGTAGGAGAATCACCCCTCCACTTT
TRBD1 | 16 | TRBJ1-1 | . | TRBV19 | CASSIGFGTGSTEAFF | TGTGCCAGTAGTATAGGCTTCGGGACAGGGAGTACTGAAGCTTTCTTT
TRBD1 | 17 | TRBJ2-3 | few | TRBV4-1 | CASSPGSGQGAADTQYF | TGCGCCAGCAGCCCAGGGTCGGGACAGGGGGCTGCAGATACGCAGTATTTT
. | 15 | TRBJ2-2 | . | TRBV7-8 | CASSRVSLNTGELFF | TGTGCCAGCAGCCGAGTTAGCTTGAACACCGGGGAGCTGTTTTTT
. | 12 | TRBJ2-1 | . | TRBV3-1/TRBV3-2 | CASSQAATGWFF | TGTGCCAGCAGCCAAGCTGCAACAGGTTGGTTCTTC
. | 13 | TRBJ1-2 | . | TRBV27 | CASSLSGIGGYTF | TGTGCCAGCAGTTTGTCCGGGATCGGTGGCTACACCTTC
. | 16 | TRBJ2-7 | . | TRBV7-2 | CASSPDWRLTSYEQYF | TGTGCCAGCAGCCCGGACTGGCGGTTAACCTCCTACGAGCAGTACTTC
. | 16 | TRBJ2-2 | . | TRBV19 | CASSGRLDRNTGELFF | TGTGCCAGTAGTGGCAGACTAGACAGGAACACCGGGGAGCTGTTTTTT
. | 15 | TRBJ1-3 | once | TRBV9 | CASSTHRDPGNTIYF | TGTGCCAGCAGCACCCACAGGGATCCTGGAAACACCATATATTTT
. | 14 | TRBJ2-7 | . | TRBV7-9 | CASSVPGQDYEQYF | TGTGCCAGCAGCGTACCGGGACAAGACTACGAGCAGTACTTC
TRBD1 | 16 | TRBJ1-2 | . | TRBV11-2 | CASSLTPVQGGYGYTF | TGTGCCAGCAGCTTAACCCCCGTGCAGGGGGGCTATGGCTACACCTTC
. | 19 | TRBJ2-5 | . | TRBV7-9 | CASKIGYARRQRDQETQYF | TGTGCCAGCAAAATCGGGTACGCTCGACGCCAGCGGGACCAAGAGACCCAGTACTTC
TRBD2 | 15 | TRBJ2-1 | once | TRBV5-1 | CASSLSGVSYNEQFF | TGCGCCAGCAGCTTAAGCGGGGTCTCCTACAATGAGCAGTTCTTC
TRBD1 | 13 | TRBJ2-1 | . | TRBV2 | CATTLTGVNEQFF | TGTGCCACCACACTTACAGGGGTAAATGAGCAGTTCTTC
TRBD1 | 16 | TRBJ1-6 | . | TRBV11-3 | CASSLRQGAFGSPLHF | TGTGCCAGCAGCTTACGACAGGGGGCCTTCGGTTCACCCCTCCACTTT
TRBD1 | 13 | TRBJ1-1 | . | TRBV18 | CASSQGAGTEAFF | TGTGCCAGCTCACAGGGGGCCGGGACTGAAGCTTTCTTT
. | 14 | TRBJ1-2 | . | TRBV9 | CASSVYQVDYGYTF | TGTGCCAGCAGCGTATATCAGGTAGACTATGGCTACACCTTC
TRBD2 | 17 | TRBJ2-4 | . | TRBV12-5 | CASGLQSGARTKNIQYF | TGTGCTAGTGGTCTCCAAAGCGGGGCTCGGACCAAAAACATTCAGTACTTC
TRBD1 | 16 | TRBJ1-1 | . | TRBV24-1 | CATSYSPGGDDTEAFF | TGTGCCACCAGTTACTCGCCAGGGGGCGACGACACTGAAGCTTTCTTT
. | 13 | TRBJ1-2 | . | TRBV11-2 | CASSFPGAYGYTF | TGTGCCAGCAGCTTCCCAGGGGCTTACGGCTACACCTTC
. | 11 | TRBJ1-3 | . | TRBV20-1 | CSVGTGNTIYF | TGCAGTGTCGGGACTGGAAACACCATATATTTT
TRBD1 | 16 | TRBJ2-7 | . | TRBV15 | CATSRVPDRGNYEQYF | TGTGCCACCAGCAGAGTCCCGGACAGGGGGAACTACGAGCAGTACTTC
. | 16 | TRBJ2-2 | . | TRBV19 | CASSTTVPLHTGELFF | TGTGCCAGTAGTACTACAGTGCCCCTCCACACCGGGGAGCTGTTTTTT
TRBD1 | 14 | TRBJ1-4 | . | TRBV9 | CASSLQGGSEKLFF | TGTGCCAGCAGCCTACAGGGGGGTAGTGAAAAACTGTTTTTT
. | 13 | TRBJ1-2 | . | TRBV25-1 | CASSVGQSYGYTF | TGTGCCAGCAGTGTTGGACAGTCGTATGGCTACACCTTC
. | 15 | TRBJ1-5 | . | TRBV19 | CATAAATLSDQPQHF | TGTGCCACCGCAGCGGCTACTCTAAGTGACCAGCCCCAGCATTTT
. | 14 | TRBJ2-7 | . | TRBV15 | CATSRDGGFDEQYF | TGTGCCACCAGCAGAGATGGAGGGTTCGACGAGCAGTACTTC